The entry below describes one T cell receptor (beta chain). What it binds is not known. CDR1 and CDR2 from the germline V gene are DFQATT and SNEGSKA (reference sequence). There are 15 residues in the CDR3. V dropped 6 bases and J dropped 3; count of bases not matched to a gene: 9. This record comes from a study of T cell repertoires in aging, cancer and after chemotherapy. Study in general: Chronic lymphocytic leukemia patients on fludarabine- or bendamustine-based regimens gave paired samples before and after chemotherapy. The study, taken as a whole, reports: Healthy donors lost TCR diversity with age mainly through richness, cancer patients through richness and evenness. Hematological cancer patients had lymphoid organ infiltration that may impair thymic emigration or T cell expansion. Age-matched healthy donors had significantly more diverse, less clonal blood TCR repertoires than untreated cancer patients.

Multiplex touch-down PCR with TRB-A/B primers amplified rearranged V-D-J TRB sequences. TCRdb reprocessed the multiplex PCR reads via MiXCR and lists one record per CDR3 protein. The sample includes around 13,000 distinct CDR3 sequences, 28% of them seen just once. Amplification of TCR beta used genomic DNA extracted from peripheral blood. Material for sequencing was blood. This TCR came from a human donor with a blood cancer. This chain uses TRBV20-1 with TRBJ1-5; 9 bases line up with TRBD1. In DNA form, the CDR3 reads TGCAGTGCCATGGCCGGGACAGGGAACAATCAGCCCCAGCATTTT. Translating it yields CSAMAGTGNNQPQHF.